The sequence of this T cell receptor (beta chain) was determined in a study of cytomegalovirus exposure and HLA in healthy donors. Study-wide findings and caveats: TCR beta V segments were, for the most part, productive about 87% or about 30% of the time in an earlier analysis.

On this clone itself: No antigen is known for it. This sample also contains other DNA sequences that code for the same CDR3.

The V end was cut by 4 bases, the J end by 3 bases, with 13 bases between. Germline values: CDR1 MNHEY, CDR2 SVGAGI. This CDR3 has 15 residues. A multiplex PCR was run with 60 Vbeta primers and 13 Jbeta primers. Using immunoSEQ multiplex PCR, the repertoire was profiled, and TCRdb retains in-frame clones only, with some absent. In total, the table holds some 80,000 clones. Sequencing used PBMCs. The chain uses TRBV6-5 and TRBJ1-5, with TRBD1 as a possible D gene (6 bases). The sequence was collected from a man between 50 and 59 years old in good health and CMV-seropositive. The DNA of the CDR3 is TGTGCCAGCAGTTCCGACAGGAACCACAATCAGCCCCAGCATTTT. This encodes CASSSDRNHNQPQHF.